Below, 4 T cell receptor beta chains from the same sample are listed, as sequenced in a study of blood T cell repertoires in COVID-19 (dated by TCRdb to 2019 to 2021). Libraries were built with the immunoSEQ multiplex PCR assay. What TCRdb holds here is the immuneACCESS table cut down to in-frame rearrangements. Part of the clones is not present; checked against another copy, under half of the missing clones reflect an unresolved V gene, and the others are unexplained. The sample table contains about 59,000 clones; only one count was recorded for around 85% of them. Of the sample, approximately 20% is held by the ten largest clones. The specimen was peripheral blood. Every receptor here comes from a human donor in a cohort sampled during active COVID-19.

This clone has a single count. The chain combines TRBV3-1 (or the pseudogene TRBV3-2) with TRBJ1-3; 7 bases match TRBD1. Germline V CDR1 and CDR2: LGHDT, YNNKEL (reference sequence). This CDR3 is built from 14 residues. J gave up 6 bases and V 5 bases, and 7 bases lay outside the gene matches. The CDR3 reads CASSTSGGVNTIYF. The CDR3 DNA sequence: TGTGCCAGCAGCACCTCAGGGGGAGTAAACACCATATATTTT.

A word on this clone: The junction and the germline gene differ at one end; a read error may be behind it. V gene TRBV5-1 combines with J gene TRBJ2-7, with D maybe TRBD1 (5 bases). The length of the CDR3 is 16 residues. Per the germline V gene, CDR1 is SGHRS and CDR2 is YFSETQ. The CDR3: CASSLAGQGVSNEQYF. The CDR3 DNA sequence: TGCGCCAGCAGCTTGGCCGGGCAGGGTGTCTCCAACGAGCAGTACTTC.

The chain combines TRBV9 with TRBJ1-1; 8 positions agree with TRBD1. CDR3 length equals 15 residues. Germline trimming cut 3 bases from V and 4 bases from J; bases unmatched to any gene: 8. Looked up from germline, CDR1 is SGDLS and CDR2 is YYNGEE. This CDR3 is CASSGKKTGVTEAFF. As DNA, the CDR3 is TGTGCCAGCAGCGGAAAAAAGACAGGGGTCACTGAAGCTTTCTTT.

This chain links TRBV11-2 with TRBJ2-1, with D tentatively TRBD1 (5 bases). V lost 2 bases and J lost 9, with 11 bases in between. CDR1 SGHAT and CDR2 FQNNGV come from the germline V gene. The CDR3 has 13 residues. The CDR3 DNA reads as TGTGCCAGCAGCTTAAAAACAGGCCGTGAGCAGTTCTTC. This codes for CASSLKTGREQFF.